This T cell receptor (beta chain) is drawn from a study of beta chain features in type 1 diabetes. Findings and caveats of the study: PCR might pick shorter templates more often, in the same way for patients and controls. The study found moderately but significantly shorter TCRB CDR3s in all four CD4+ subsets of Type 1 diabetes patients.

This clone was detected a few times. Its antigen remains unidentified. Each sorted population was over 98% pure. Sequenced material consisted of expressed TCRB transcripts (all of the isolated RNA was reverse transcribed). Naive, central memory and regulatory T cell samples yielded around 3.4 million reads on average. TCRdb's table, derived via immunoSEQ multiplex PCR, lists solely in-frame clones and lacks some. The sample comprises 500,000 to 800,000 clones, around 12% of which are singletons, and over 0.1% rests with the top ten. Trimming removed 5 bases from V and 0 bases from J, with 13 bases in between. Looked up from germline, CDR1 is SEHNR and CDR2 is FQNEAQ (reference sequence). CDR3 size: 15 residues.

The TCR comes from a man younger than 45 with type 1 diabetes. This rearrangement joins TRBV7-9 to TRBJ2-5, with a possible D match to TRBD2 (5 bases). The sequenced material came from naive CD4+ T cells from blood. CDR3 nucleotide sequence: TGTGCCAGCAGCCGCTCCCTAGCCCACCAAGAGACCCAGTACTTC. Its protein product is CASSRSLAHQETQYF.